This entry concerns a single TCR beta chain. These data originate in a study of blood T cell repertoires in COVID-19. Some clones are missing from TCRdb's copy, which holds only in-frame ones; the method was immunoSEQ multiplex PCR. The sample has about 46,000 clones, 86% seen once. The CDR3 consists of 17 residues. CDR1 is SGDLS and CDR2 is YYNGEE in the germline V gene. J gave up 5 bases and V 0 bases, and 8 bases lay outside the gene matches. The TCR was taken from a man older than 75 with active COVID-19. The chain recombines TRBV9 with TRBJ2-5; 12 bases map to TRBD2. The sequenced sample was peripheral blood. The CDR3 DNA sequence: TGTGCCAGCAGCGTAGGTCTACTAGCGGGAGGAATGGAGACCCAGTACTTC. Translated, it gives CASSVGLLAGGMETQYF.